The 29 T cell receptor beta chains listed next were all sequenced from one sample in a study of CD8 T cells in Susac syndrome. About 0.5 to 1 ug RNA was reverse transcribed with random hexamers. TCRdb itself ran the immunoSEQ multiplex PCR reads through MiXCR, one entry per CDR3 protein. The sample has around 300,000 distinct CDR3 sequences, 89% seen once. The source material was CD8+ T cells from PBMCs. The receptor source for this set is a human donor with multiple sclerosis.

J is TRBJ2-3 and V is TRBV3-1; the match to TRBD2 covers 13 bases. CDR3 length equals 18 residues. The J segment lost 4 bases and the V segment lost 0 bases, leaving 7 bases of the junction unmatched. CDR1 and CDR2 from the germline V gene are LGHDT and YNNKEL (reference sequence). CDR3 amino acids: CASSQDAGLAGNSDTQYF. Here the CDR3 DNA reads TGTGCCAGCAGCCAAGATGCGGGACTAGCGGGAAACTCAGATACGCAGTATTTT.

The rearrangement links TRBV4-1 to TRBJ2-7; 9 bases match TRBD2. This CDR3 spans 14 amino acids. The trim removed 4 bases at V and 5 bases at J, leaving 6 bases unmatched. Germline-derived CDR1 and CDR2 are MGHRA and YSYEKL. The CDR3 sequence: CASSPEASGNEQYF. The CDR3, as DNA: TGCGCCAGCAGCCCTGAGGCTAGCGGGAACGAGCAGTACTTC.

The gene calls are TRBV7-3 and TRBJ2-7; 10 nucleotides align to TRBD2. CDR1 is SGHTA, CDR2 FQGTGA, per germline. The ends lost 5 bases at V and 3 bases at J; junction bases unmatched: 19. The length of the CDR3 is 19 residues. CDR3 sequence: CASSPSRRTGLAVYYEQYF. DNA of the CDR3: TGTGCCAGCAGCCCCTCGCGGCGGACTGGACTAGCGGTTTACTACGAGCAGTACTTC.

The chain's CDR3 is CASSYFRGDEQYF. Here the CDR3 DNA reads TGTGCCAGCAGTTACTTCCGAGGCGACGAGCAGTACTTC. The chain joins TRBV6-6 to TRBJ2-7, with no clear D. This CDR3 comprises 13 residues. Between the trimmed V and J ends, which lost 1 base and 5 bases, there was a span of 9 bases. The germline gives CDR1 MNHNY, CDR2 SVGAGI (reference sequence).

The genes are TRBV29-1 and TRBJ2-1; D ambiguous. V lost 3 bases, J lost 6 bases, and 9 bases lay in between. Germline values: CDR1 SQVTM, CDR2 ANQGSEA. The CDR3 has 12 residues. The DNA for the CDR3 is TGCAGCGTTGAGGGGTCCCCCAATGAGCAGTTCTTC. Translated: CSVEGSPNEQFF.

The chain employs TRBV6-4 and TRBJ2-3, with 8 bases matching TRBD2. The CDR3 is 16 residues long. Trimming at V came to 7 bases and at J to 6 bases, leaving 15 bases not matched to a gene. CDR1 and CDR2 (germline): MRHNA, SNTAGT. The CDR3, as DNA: TGTGCCAGCACCCCGGAGAGTAGCGGCGGGGGGGATACGCAGTATTTT. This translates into CASTPESSGGGDTQYF.

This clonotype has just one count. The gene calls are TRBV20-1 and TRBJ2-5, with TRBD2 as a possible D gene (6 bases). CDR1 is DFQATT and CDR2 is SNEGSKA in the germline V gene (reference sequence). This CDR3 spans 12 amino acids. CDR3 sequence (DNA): TGCAGCCCGGGGGACCTCCAAGAGACCCAGTACTTC. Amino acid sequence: CSPGDLQETQYF.

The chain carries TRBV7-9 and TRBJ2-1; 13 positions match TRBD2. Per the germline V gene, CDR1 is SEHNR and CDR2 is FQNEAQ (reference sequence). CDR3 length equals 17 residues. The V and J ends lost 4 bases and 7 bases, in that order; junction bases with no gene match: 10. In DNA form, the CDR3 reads TGTGCCAGCAGCTCTAAATGGACTAGCGGGAGTGCAAATGAGCAGTTCTTC. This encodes CASSSKWTSGSANEQFF.

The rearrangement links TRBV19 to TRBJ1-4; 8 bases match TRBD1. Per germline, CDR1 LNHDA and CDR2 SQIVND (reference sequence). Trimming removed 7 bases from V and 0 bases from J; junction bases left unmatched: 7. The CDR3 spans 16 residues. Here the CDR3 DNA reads TGTGCCAGTAAGCCGCAGGGGGCGGCAACTAATGAAAAACTGTTTTTT. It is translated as CASKPQGAATNEKLFF.

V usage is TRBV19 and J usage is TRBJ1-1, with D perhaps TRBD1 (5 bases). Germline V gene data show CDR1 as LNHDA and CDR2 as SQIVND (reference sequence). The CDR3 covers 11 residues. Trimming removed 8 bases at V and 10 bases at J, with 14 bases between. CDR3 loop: CASHQGTGAFF. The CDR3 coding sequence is TGTGCCAGTCATCAGGGTACCGGAGCTTTCTTT. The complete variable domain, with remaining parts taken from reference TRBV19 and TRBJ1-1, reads DGGITQSPKYLFRKEGQNVTLSCEQNLNHDAMYWYRQDPGQGLRLIYYSQIVNDFQKGDIAEGYSVSREKKESFPLTVTSAQKNPTAFYLCASHQGTGAFFGQGTRLTVV.

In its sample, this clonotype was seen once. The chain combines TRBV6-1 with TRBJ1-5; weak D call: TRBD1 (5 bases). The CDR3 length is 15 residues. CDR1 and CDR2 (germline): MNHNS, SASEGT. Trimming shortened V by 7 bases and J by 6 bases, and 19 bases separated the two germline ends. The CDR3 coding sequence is TGTGCCAGCATGCCTCAGGGCGACTTTTTTCAGCCCCAGCATTTT. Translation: CASMPQGDFFQPQHF.

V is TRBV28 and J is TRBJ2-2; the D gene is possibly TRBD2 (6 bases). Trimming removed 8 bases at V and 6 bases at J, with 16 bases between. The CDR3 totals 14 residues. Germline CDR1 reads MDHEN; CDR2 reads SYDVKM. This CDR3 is CASRPSSVAGELFF. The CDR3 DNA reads TGTGCCAGCCGCCCGTCTAGCGTAGCCGGGGAGCTGTTTTTT.

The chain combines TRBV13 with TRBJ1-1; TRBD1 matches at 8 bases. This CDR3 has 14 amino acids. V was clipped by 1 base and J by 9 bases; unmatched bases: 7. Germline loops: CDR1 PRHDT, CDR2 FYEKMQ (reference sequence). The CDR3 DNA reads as TGTGCCAGCAGCTTAGAAGGGTCAGGGGGCCAAGCTTTCTTT. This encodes CASSLEGSGGQAFF.

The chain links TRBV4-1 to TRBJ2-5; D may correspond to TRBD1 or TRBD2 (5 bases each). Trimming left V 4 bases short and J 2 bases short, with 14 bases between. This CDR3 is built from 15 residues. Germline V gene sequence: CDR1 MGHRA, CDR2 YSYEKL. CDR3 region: CASSLRDGEQETQYF. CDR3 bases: TGCGCCAGCAGCCTCCGGGACGGAGAACAAGAGACCCAGTACTTC.

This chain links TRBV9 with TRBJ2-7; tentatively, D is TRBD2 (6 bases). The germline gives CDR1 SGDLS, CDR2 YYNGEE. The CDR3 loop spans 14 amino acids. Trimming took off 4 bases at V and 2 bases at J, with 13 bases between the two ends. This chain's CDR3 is CASSSGGAAYEQYF. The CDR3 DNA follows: TGTGCCAGCAGCTCGGGCGGGGCCGCCTACGAGCAGTACTTC. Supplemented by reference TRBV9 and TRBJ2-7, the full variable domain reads DSGVTQTPKHLITATGQRVTLRCSPRSGDLSVYWYQQSLDQGLQFLIQYYNGEERAKGNILERFSAQQFPDLHSELNLSSLELGDSALYFCASSSGGAAYEQYFGPGTRLTVT.

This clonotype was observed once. The CDR3 coding sequence is TGTGCCACCGCAGCGGGGGTCCCCGGGGAGCTGTTTTTT. This codes for CATAAGVPGELFF. The rearrangement uses TRBV15 and TRBJ2-2, with 8 bases aligning to TRBD2. CDR1 is LNHNV, CDR2 YYDKDF, per germline (reference sequence). The V and J ends lost 8 bases and 6 bases, in that order; junction bases with no gene match: 5. This CDR3 comprises 13 residues.

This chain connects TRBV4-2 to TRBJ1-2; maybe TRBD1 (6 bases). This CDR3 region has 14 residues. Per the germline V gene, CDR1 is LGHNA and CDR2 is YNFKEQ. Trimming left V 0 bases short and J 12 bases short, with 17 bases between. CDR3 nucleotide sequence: TGTGCCAGCAGCCAAGATGAAGGGGGAGCAGTCAACACCTTC. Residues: CASSQDEGGAVNTF.

Written as DNA, the CDR3 is TGCGCCAGCAGCCAAGAAAGTGTTGTGGATACGCAGTATTTT. Translated: CASSQESVVDTQYF. The chain couples TRBV4-1 to TRBJ2-3, with unresolved D. This CDR3 contains 14 residues. V was pared by 0 bases and J by 6 bases, with 10 bases between. CDR1 MGHRA and CDR2 YSYEKL come from the germline V gene.

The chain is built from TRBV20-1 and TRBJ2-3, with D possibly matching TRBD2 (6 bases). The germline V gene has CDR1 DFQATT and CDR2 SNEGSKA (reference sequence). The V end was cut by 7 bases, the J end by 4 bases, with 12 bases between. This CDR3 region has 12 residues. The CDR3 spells CSDRRAADTQYF. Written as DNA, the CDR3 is TGCAGTGACCGGAGGGCCGCAGATACGCAGTATTTT.

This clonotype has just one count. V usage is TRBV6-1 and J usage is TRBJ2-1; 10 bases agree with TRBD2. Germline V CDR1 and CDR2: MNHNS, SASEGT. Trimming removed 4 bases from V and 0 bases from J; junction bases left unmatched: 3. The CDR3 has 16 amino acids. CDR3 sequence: CASSGSGRFSYNEQFF. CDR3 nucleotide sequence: TGTGCCAGCAGTGGTAGCGGGAGGTTCTCCTACAATGAGCAGTTCTTC.

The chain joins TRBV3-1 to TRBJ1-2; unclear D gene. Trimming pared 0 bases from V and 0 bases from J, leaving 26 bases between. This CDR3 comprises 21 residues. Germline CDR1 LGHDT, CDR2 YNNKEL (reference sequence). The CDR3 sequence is CASSQDWWSGPDLKANYGYTF. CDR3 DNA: TGTGCCAGCAGCCAAGATTGGTGGAGTGGACCAGACCTTAAAGCTAACTATGGCTACACCTTC.

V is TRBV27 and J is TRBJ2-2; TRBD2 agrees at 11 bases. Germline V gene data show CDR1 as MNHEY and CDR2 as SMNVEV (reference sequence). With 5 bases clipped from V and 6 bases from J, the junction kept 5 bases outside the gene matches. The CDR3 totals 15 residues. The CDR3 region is CASSISGGAPGELFF. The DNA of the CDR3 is TGTGCCAGCAGTATTAGCGGGGGGGCGCCCGGGGAGCTGTTTTTT.

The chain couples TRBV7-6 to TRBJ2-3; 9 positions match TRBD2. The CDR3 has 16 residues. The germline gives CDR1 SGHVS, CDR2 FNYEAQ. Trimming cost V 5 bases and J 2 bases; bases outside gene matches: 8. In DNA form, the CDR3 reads TGTGCCAGCAGCCGGCTTAGCGGGGGAGCCACAGATACGCAGTATTTT. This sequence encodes CASSRLSGGATDTQYF.

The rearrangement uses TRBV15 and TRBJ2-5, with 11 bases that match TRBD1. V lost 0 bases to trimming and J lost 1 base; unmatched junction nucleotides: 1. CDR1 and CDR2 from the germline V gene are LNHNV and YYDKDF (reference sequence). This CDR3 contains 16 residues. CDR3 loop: CATSRDGQGAQETQYF. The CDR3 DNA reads TGTGCCACCAGCAGAGACGGACAGGGGGCCCAAGAGACCCAGTACTTC.

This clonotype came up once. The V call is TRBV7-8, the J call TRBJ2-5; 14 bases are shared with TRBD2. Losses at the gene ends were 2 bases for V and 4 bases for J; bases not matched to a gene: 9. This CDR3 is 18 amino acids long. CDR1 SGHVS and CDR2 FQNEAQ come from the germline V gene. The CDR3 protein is CASSLWRLAGGPSETQYF. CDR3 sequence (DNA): TGTGCCAGCAGCTTATGGCGACTAGCGGGGGGGCCTTCAGAGACCCAGTACTTC. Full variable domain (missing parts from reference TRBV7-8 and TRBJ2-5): GAGVSQSPRYKVAKRGQDVALRCDPISGHVSLFWYQQALGQGPEFLTYFQNEAQLDKSGLPSDRFFAERPEGSVSTLKIQRTQQEDSAVYLCASSLWRLAGGPSETQYFGPGTRLLVL.

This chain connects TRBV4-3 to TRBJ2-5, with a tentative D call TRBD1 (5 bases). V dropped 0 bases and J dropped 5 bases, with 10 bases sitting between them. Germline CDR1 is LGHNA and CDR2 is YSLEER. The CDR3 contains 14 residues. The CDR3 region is CASSQEGRAETQYF. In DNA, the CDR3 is TGCGCCAGCAGCCAAGAGGGCAGGGCGGAGACCCAGTACTTC.

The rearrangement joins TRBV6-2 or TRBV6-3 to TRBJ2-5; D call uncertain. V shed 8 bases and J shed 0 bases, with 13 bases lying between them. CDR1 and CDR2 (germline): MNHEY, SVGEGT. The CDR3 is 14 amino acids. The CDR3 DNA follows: TGTGCCAGCCGGCGGATCCGGGACCAAGAGACCCAGTACTTC. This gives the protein CASRRIRDQETQYF.

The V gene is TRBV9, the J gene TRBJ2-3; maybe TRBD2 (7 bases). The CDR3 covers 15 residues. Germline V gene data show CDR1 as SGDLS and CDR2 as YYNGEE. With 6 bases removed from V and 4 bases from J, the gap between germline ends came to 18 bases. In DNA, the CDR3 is TGTGCCAGCACCGGTGGGGGGGGCCTGGCAGATACGCAGTATTTT. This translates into CASTGGGGLADTQYF.

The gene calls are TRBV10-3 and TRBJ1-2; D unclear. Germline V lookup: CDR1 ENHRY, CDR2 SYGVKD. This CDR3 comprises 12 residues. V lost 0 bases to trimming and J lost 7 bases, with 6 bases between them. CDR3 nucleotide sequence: TGTGCCATCAGTGAGTCTGGGATTGGCTACACCTTC. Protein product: CAISESGIGYTF.